The 14 T cell receptor beta chains reported below all come from one sample, sequenced in a study of T cell responses to AZD1222 COVID-19 vaccine. Sequencing was performed with immunoSEQ multiplex PCR; in TCRdb, only in-frame clones are kept and a portion is missing. Among some 130,000 clones, around 85% were seen once, and the ten largest hold under 8%. This material consisted of peripheral blood, taken 28 days after the second dose of the MenACWY control vaccine. These receptors were taken from an adult who received the MenACWY meningococcal vaccine as a control.

This clone was detected only a few times. This chain uses TRBV11-2 with TRBJ2-3; 8 positions match TRBD2. Germline loops: CDR1 SGHAT, CDR2 FQNNGV. V shed 5 bases, J shed 7 bases, and the junction held 14 bases outside the gene matches. The CDR3 length is 16 residues. For the CDR3, the DNA is TGTGCCAGCAGCCCCACTGCGGGGGGAGGAATCCATACGCAGTATTTT. It translates to CASSPTAGGGIHTQYF.

The gene calls are TRBV4-3 and TRBJ1-1; no definite D call. The V gene's germline CDR1 is LGHNA and CDR2 YSLEER. V lost 4 bases to trimming and J lost 5 bases, with 11 bases between them. The CDR3 runs to 13 residues. CDR3 amino acids: CASSPQFGTEAFF. Here the CDR3 DNA reads TGCGCCAGCAGCCCTCAGTTCGGGACTGAAGCTTTCTTT.

This clone has just one count. The chain uses TRBV7-2 and TRBJ1-2, with TRBD1 matching over 8 bases. This CDR3 region has 14 residues. The ends lost 5 bases at V and 3 bases at J; junction bases unmatched: 5. CDR1 and CDR2 from the germline V gene are SGHTA and FQGNSA. The CDR3 reads CASSIGQGYYGYTF. CDR3 nucleotides: TGTGCCAGCAGCATCGGACAGGGCTACTATGGCTACACCTTC.

The CDR3 region has the DNA TGTGCCAGCAGTTTATTTACGGGACAGTCGGGGGGTTACACCTTC. Protein product: CASSLFTGQSGGYTF. The rearrangement links TRBV28 to TRBJ1-2; 7 bases fit TRBD1. J was trimmed by 11 bases and V by 1 base; bases with no gene match: 13. The CDR3 length is 15 residues. CDR1 is MDHEN, CDR2 SYDVKM, per germline.

The CDR3 DNA sequence: TGTGCCAGCAGTTCCGGACACGATCGGCAGCCCCAGCATTTT. It encodes CASSSGHDRQPQHF. The chain uses TRBV6-2 or TRBV6-3 and TRBJ1-5, with D possibly being TRBD1 (5 bases). Germline V gene data show CDR1 as MNHEY and CDR2 as SVGEGT. V dropped 4 bases and J dropped 7 bases, with 14 bases sitting between them. The CDR3 has 14 amino acids.

This chain joins TRBV12-3 or TRBV12-4 and TRBJ1-1; D is perhaps TRBD1 (6 bases). The CDR3 has 13 amino acids. V was clipped by 1 base and J by 12 bases, with 15 bases between them. The CDR3 DNA reads TGTGCCAGCAGTTTAGGAGGGGGGCCCTTTCCTTTCTTT. Translating it yields CASSLGGGPFPFF.

The V gene is TRBV5-1, the J gene TRBJ2-3; TRBD2 matches at 13 bases. The CDR3 is 17 amino acids. V shed 5 bases, J shed 1 base, and the junction held 7 bases outside the gene matches. The germline gives CDR1 SGHRS, CDR2 YFSETQ. CDR3 sequence (DNA): TGCGCCAGCAGTATCCTTACTAGCGGGGGGGGCACAGATACGCAGTATTTT. Translated, it gives CASSILTSGGGTDTQYF.

V is TRBV19 and J is TRBJ1-2; D uncertain. Trimming left V 2 bases short and J 8 bases short, with 12 bases between. CDR1 is LNHDA and CDR2 is SQIVND in the germline V gene (reference sequence). The CDR3 contains 13 residues. CDR3 loop: CASSIIEGSGYTF. The CDR3 nucleotides are TGTGCCAGTAGTATAATAGAAGGGTCAGGCTACACCTTC.

The genes are TRBV28 and TRBJ2-7; maybe TRBD2 (6 bases). CDR1 MDHEN and CDR2 SYDVKM come from the germline V gene. Deletions cut 7 bases from V and 2 bases from J, with 15 bases between. The CDR3 loop spans 14 amino acids. CDR3 DNA: TGTGCCAGCACCTCTGGTAGCGGCCCCTACGAGCAGTACTTC. Its translation is CASTSGSGPYEQYF. Full variable domain (rest looked up from reference TRBV28 and TRBJ2-7): DVKVTQSSRYLVKRTGEKVFLECVQDMDHENMFWYRQDPGLGLRLIYFSYDVKMKEKGDIPEGYSVSREKKERFSLILESASTNQTSMYLCASTSGSGPYEQYFGPGTRLTVT.

The sample holds a few counts of this clone. V usage is TRBV5-1 and J usage is TRBJ1-1; 8 nucleotides match TRBD1. This CDR3 has 15 residues. Germline lookup yields CDR1 SGHRS and CDR2 YFSETQ. The trim removed 0 bases at V and 5 bases at J, leaving 6 bases unmatched. CDR3 nucleotide sequence: TGCGCCAGCAGCTTGGACGCGACAGGGGTAACTGAAGCTTTCTTT. Translated, it gives CASSLDATGVTEAFF.

The chain couples TRBV18 to TRBJ2-2; D is unresolved. Germline loops: CDR1 KGHSH, CDR2 LQKENI. The CDR3 is 16 residues long. Trimming shortened V by 2 bases and J by 0 bases, and 10 bases separated the two germline ends. CDR3 sequence reads: CASSPVLAANTGELFF. The CDR3 region has the DNA TGTGCCAGCTCACCAGTTTTGGCAGCGAACACCGGGGAGCTGTTTTTT.

This chain connects TRBV27 to TRBJ1-2, with 7 bases aligning to TRBD1. This CDR3 has 15 residues. Trimming removed 2 bases from V and 5 bases from J; junction bases left unmatched: 8. Germline V gene sequence: CDR1 MNHEY, CDR2 SMNVEV (reference sequence). The CDR3 spells CASSLTGQPLYGYTF. Here the CDR3 DNA reads TGTGCCAGCAGTTTAACGGGACAGCCTTTATATGGCTACACCTTC.

The gene calls are TRBV18 and TRBJ1-1, with TRBD1 as a possible D gene (5 bases). V was shortened by 3 bases and J by 1 base, with 6 bases between the two germline ends. Per the germline V gene, CDR1 is KGHSH and CDR2 is LQKENI. The CDR3 extends over 13 amino acids. CDR3 region: CASSPQGNTEAFF. The CDR3 nucleotides are TGTGCCAGCTCACCCCAGGGGAACACTGAAGCTTTCTTT.

The chain uses TRBV19 and TRBJ2-7, with D tentatively TRBD1 or TRBD2 (5 bases each). The CDR3 length is 15 residues. Trimming shortened V by 5 bases and J by 2 bases, and 16 bases separated the two germline ends. Germline assignment: CDR1 LNHDA and CDR2 SQIVND (reference sequence). This CDR3 reads CASSPRDPEPYEQYF. The CDR3 bases are TGTGCCAGTAGTCCAAGGGACCCCGAACCCTACGAGCAGTACTTC.